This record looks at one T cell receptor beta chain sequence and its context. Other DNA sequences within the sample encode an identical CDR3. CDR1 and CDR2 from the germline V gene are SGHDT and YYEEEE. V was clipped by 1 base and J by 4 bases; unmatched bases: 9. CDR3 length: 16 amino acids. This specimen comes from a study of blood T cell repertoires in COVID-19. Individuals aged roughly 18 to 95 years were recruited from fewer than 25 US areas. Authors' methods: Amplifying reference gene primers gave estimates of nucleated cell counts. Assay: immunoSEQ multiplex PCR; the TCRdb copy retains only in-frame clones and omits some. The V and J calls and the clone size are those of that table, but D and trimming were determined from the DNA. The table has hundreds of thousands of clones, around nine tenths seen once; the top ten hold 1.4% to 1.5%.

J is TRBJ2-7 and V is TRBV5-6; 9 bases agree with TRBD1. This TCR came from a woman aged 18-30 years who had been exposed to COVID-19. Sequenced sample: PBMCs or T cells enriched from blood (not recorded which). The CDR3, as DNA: TGTGCCAGCAGCTTGTGGTTTGGGGACAGGGTGTACGAGCAGTACTTC. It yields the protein CASSLWFGDRVYEQYF.